The 7 T cell receptor beta chains in this list originate from one sample, sequenced in a study of PD-1 blockade in classical Hodgkin lymphoma. Sample time point: cycle 4 day 1 (C4D1), after five to seven weeks of nivolumab. All trial patients relapsed after autologous stem cell transplantation. The method was immunoSEQ multiplex PCR; TCRdb's version includes in-frame clones alone and lacks a portion of them. The sample has 90,000 to 110,000 clones; roughly nine tenths are singletons. The source was peripheral blood mononuclear cells (PBMCs), collected before the fourth cycle of nivolumab. Receptors were obtained from a human donor with classical Hodgkin lymphoma.

This chain joins TRBV12-5 and TRBJ2-3; no firm D call. This CDR3 is 12 amino acids long. The germline V gene encodes CDR1 LGHNT and CDR2 FRNRAP. Trimming shortened V by 1 base and J by 5 bases, and 4 bases separated the two germline ends. Here the CDR3 reads CASGLAGDTQYF. The CDR3 DNA reads TGTGCTAGTGGTTTGGCCGGAGATACGCAGTATTTT.

V and J are TRBV25-1 and TRBJ2-3, with TRBD1 as a possible D gene (6 bases). The V gene's germline CDR1 is MGHDK and CDR2 SYGVNS. CDR3 length: 16 amino acids. V was cut by 2 bases and J by 2 bases, with 14 bases left in between. Here the CDR3 DNA reads TGTGCCAGCAGTGAAGGGATTGGGGGCAACACAGATACGCAGTATTTT. This gives the protein CASSEGIGGNTDTQYF. The full variable domain, completed using reference TRBV25-1 and TRBJ2-3, is EADIYQTPRYLVIGTGKKITLECSQTMGHDKMYWYQQDPGMELHLIHYSYGVNSTEKGDLSSESTVSRIRTEHFPLTLESARPSHTSQYLCASSEGIGGNTDTQYFGPGTRLTVL.

This clone was observed once. V usage is TRBV6-5 and J usage is TRBJ2-3; D is possibly TRBD1 or TRBD2 (5 bases each). Trimming took 5 bases from V and 2 from J, leaving 11 bases between them. CDR1 is MNHEY, CDR2 SVGAGI, per germline. There are 14 residues in the CDR3. CDR3 DNA: TGTGCCAGCAGTCCGGGACGCACCACAGATACGCAGTATTTT. It encodes CASSPGRTTDTQYF.

This clone was observed a single time. CDR3 amino acids: CASPTGEGNQPQHF. CDR3 sequence (DNA): TGTGCCAGCCCTACAGGGGAGGGCAATCAGCCCCAGCATTTT. The chain links TRBV6-5 to TRBJ1-5, with 7 positions matching TRBD1. The CDR3 extends over 14 amino acids. Germline CDR1 is MNHEY and CDR2 is SVGAGI. J lost 2 bases, V lost 8 bases, and 6 bases had no gene match.

The chain uses TRBV15 and TRBJ1-1; 7 nucleotides line up with TRBD1. The V and J ends lost 3 bases and 3 bases, in that order; junction bases with no gene match: 7. Germline V gives CDR1 LNHNV, CDR2 YYDKDF (reference sequence). The CDR3 runs to 15 residues. Here the CDR3 DNA reads TGTGCCACCAGCAGCCCGACAGGGAGGGACACTGAAGCTTTCTTT. This codes for CATSSPTGRDTEAFF.

V usage is TRBV4-1 and J usage is TRBJ2-2; tentative D call: TRBD2 (6 bases). The CDR3 has 17 amino acids. The V gene lost 1 base and the J gene lost 1 base, with 13 bases spanning the gap. Germline CDR1 is MGHRA and CDR2 is YSYEKL. Written as DNA, the CDR3 is TGCGCCAGCAGCCAAGTGGGTCTAGCGCAGAACACCGGGGAGCTGTTTTTT. Protein sequence: CASSQVGLAQNTGELFF.

This chain uses TRBV19 with TRBJ2-7, with 7 bases identical to TRBD1. CDR1 and CDR2 (germline): LNHDA, SQIVND (reference sequence). The J segment lost 2 bases and the V segment lost 5 bases, leaving 15 bases of the junction unmatched. This CDR3 has 17 residues. The CDR3 sequence: CASSFHGPIRGPYEQYF. The CDR3 DNA sequence: TGTGCCAGTAGTTTCCACGGCCCTATTAGGGGGCCCTACGAGCAGTACTTC.